The 21 T cell receptor beta chains reported below all come from one sample, sequenced in a study of cytomegalovirus exposure and HLA in healthy donors. It was with 60 Vbeta and 13 Jbeta primers that the PCR ran. Using immunoSEQ multiplex PCR, the repertoire was profiled, and TCRdb retains in-frame clones only, with some absent. The data contain around 190,000 clones, roughly 78% of them singletons. Sequenced input: PBMCs. These receptors were taken from a woman between 40 and 55 years old in good health and CMV-seronegative.

This clone was found once. The chain is built from TRBV7-2 and TRBJ2-2; 7 nucleotides align to TRBD1. Per the germline V gene, CDR1 is SGHTA and CDR2 is FQGNSA. V shed 5 bases and J 3 bases; nucleotides not matched to a gene: 6. This CDR3 region has 15 residues. This CDR3 reads CASSRDRVDTGELFF. The CDR3 DNA reads TGTGCCAGCAGCAGAGACAGGGTGGACACCGGGGAGCTGTTTTTT.

In nucleotides, the CDR3 is TGTGCCAGTAGTATAGAACAGGGGAGTGAAGCTTTCTTT. As protein: CASSIEQGSEAFF. The V gene is TRBV19, the J gene TRBJ1-1, with TRBD1 identical over 7 bases. V lost 0 bases, J lost 7 bases, and 2 bases stayed unmatched. Looked up from germline, CDR1 is LNHDA and CDR2 is SQIVND (reference sequence). The CDR3 is 13 amino acids.

The CDR3 coding sequence is TGTGCCAGTACCGAGCGACTAGGACAGGACTATGGCTACACCTTC. Translation: CASTERLGQDYGYTF. The chain combines TRBV19 with TRBJ1-2, with 7 bases that match TRBD1. Trimming at V came to 7 bases and at J to 3 bases, leaving 11 bases not matched to a gene. This CDR3 has 15 residues. Germline CDR1 LNHDA, CDR2 SQIVND (reference sequence).

V and J are TRBV28 and TRBJ2-6, with 8 bases fitting TRBD1. The germline V gene encodes CDR1 MDHEN and CDR2 SYDVKM. This CDR3 contains 18 residues. After removal of 3 bases from V and 0 bases from J, the junction contained 7 bases not matched to a gene. The CDR3 DNA is TGTGCCAGCAGTTTGGTACAGGGGGGCGGCTCTGGGGCCAACGTCCTGACTTTC. Protein product: CASSLVQGGGSGANVLTF.

The rearrangement uses TRBV11-2 and TRBJ2-5; D is undetermined. The germline V gene encodes CDR1 SGHAT and CDR2 FQNNGV. With 0 bases removed from V and 5 bases from J, the gap between germline ends came to 7 bases. CDR3 size: 13 residues. This CDR3 reads CASSLDGFETQYF. DNA for the CDR3: TGTGCCAGCAGCTTAGACGGGTTTGAGACCCAGTACTTC.

V is TRBV19 and J is TRBJ2-1, with 10 bases matching TRBD2. CDR3 size: 14 residues. Trimming removed 9 bases from V and 4 bases from J; junction bases left unmatched: 6. CDR1 LNHDA and CDR2 SQIVND come from the germline V gene (reference sequence). The CDR3 nucleotides read TGTGCCAGCTCCGGGACTAGCGAGTACAATGAGCAGTTCTTC. This sequence encodes CASSGTSEYNEQFF.

The rearrangement uses TRBV29-1 and TRBJ2-3, with 8 bases fitting TRBD1. The length of the CDR3 is 14 residues. J was trimmed by 0 bases and V by 6 bases; bases with no gene match: 5. Germline CDR1 is SQVTM and CDR2 is ANQGSEA. The CDR3 nucleotides read TGCAGCGTGGGACAGGCCCTTAGCACAGATACGCAGTATTTT. It translates to CSVGQALSTDTQYF.

The chain carries TRBV11-3 and TRBJ1-1, with 7 bases matching TRBD1. After removal of 5 bases from V and 3 bases from J, the junction contained 6 bases not matched to a gene. The germline V gene encodes CDR1 SGHNT and CDR2 YENEEA. The CDR3 loop spans 14 amino acids. CDR3 in amino acids: CASSTRQGYTEAFF. The CDR3 region has the DNA TGTGCCAGCAGCACCCGACAGGGCTACACTGAAGCTTTCTTT.

V gene TRBV28 combines with J gene TRBJ2-5; TRBD2 aligns across 11 bases. Germline V gene lookup returns CDR1 MDHEN and CDR2 SYDVKM. Trimming at V came to 5 bases and at J to 2 bases, leaving 7 bases not matched to a gene. This CDR3 is 16 amino acids long. The CDR3 DNA reads as TGTGCCAGCAGTATTGCCGGGACTAGCGGACAAGAGACCCAGTACTTC. Protein sequence: CASSIAGTSGQETQYF.

The chain employs TRBV7-2 and TRBJ2-1; D may be TRBD2 (5 bases). Trimming removed 0 bases at V and 10 bases at J, with 10 bases between. CDR3 length: 13 residues. Germline loops: CDR1 SGHTA, CDR2 FQGNSA. CDR3 sequence: CASSLAPPGEQFF. The CDR3 coding sequence is TGTGCCAGCAGCTTAGCGCCCCCGGGAGAGCAGTTCTTC.

The gene calls are TRBV7-6 and TRBJ2-7; TRBD2 matches at 9 bases. V was pared by 3 bases and J by 0 bases, with 0 bases of the junction left unmatched. The CDR3 consists of 14 residues. From germline, CDR1 is SGHVS and CDR2 FNYEAQ. The CDR3: CASSFSGGSYEQYF. CDR3 bases: TGTGCCAGCAGCTTTAGCGGGGGCTCCTACGAGCAGTACTTC.

The genes are TRBV6-6 and TRBJ2-7; D gene unclear. There are 14 residues in the CDR3. The V and J ends lost 2 bases and 5 bases respectively, with 13 bases between them. The germline V gene encodes CDR1 MNHNY and CDR2 SVGAGI (reference sequence). The CDR3 nucleotides read TGTGCCAGCAGTTACCTCGTCCCTAGTGACGAGCAGTACTTC. Its protein product is CASSYLVPSDEQYF.

The V and J genes are TRBV11-2 and TRBJ2-5, with a tentative D call TRBD1 (6 bases). The J call may be wrong; the DNA end is better matched by TRBJ2-7. Germline CDR1 SGHAT, CDR2 FQNNGV. This CDR3 contains 14 residues. The chain's CDR3 is CASSFQGPGYEQYF. The CDR3 bases are TGTGCCAGCAGCTTCCAGGGGCCGGGCTACGAGCAGTACTTC.

The chain links TRBV6-5 to TRBJ1-1, with 8 bases identical to TRBD1. The ends lost 5 bases at V and 7 bases at J; junction bases unmatched: 6. The CDR3 has 13 amino acids. CDR1 and CDR2 from the germline V gene are MNHEY and SVGAGI. Written as DNA, the CDR3 is TGTGCCAGCAGTGCAGGGGGCTCCGATGAAGCTTTCTTT. Its protein is CASSAGGSDEAFF.

The V and J genes are TRBV6-5 and TRBJ2-7, with a tentative D call TRBD2 (5 bases). Trimming cost V 2 bases and J 3 bases, with 5 bases left between them. The length of the CDR3 is 12 residues. The V gene's germline CDR1 is MNHEY and CDR2 SVGAGI. The DNA for the CDR3 is TGTGCCAGCAGTTACGGACTCTACGAGCAGTACTTC. This encodes CASSYGLYEQYF.

This clone was seen only a few times. The chain joins TRBV4-3 to TRBJ2-7; 8 nucleotides match TRBD1. CDR1 is LGHNA, CDR2 YSLEER, per germline. The CDR3 length is 15 residues. J was trimmed by 0 bases and V by 1 base; bases with no gene match: 2. CDR3: CASSQGQGSSYEQYF. CDR3 DNA sequence: TGCGCCAGCAGCCAAGGACAGGGGAGCTCCTACGAGCAGTACTTC.

The rearrangement uses TRBV2 and TRBJ2-7; TRBD2 matches at 9 bases. V gave up 8 bases and J gave up 5 bases; unmatched junction bases: 13. This CDR3 is 15 amino acids long. The germline V gene has CDR1 SNHLY and CDR2 FYNNEI. The CDR3 region has the DNA TGTGCCAGCGCAGCCGGAAGCGGGGGGTGGGACGAGCAGTACTTC. Protein product: CASAAGSGGWDEQYF.

The V call is TRBV27, the J call TRBJ2-1, with 8 nucleotides matching TRBD1. The CDR3 loop spans 15 amino acids. V was clipped by 3 bases and J by 8 bases; unmatched bases: 9. Per the germline V gene, CDR1 is MNHEY and CDR2 is SMNVEV (reference sequence). In DNA, the CDR3 is TGTGCCAGCAGTTTTCAGGGGGCGAGAATCGATGAGCAGTTCTTC. Encoded protein: CASSFQGARIDEQFF.

V usage is TRBV5-1 and J usage is TRBJ2-2; tentative D call: TRBD2 (6 bases). The V end lost 0 bases, the J end lost 0 bases, and 6 bases lay between the germline ends. This CDR3 comprises 15 residues. CDR1 and CDR2 from the germline V gene are SGHRS and YFSETQ. CDR3 sequence reads: CASSLVAANTGELFF. The CDR3 nucleotides are TGCGCCAGCAGCTTGGTAGCGGCGAACACCGGGGAGCTGTTTTTT.

The V gene is TRBV19, the J gene TRBJ1-1; D gene unclear. V was shortened by 7 bases and J by 3 bases, with 6 bases between the two germline ends. The CDR3 sequence is 11 residues long. Germline CDR1 reads LNHDA; CDR2 reads SQIVND (reference sequence). CDR3 sequence reads: CASNGYTEAFF. CDR3 nucleotides: TGTGCCAGTAACGGGTACACTGAAGCTTTCTTT.

The count of this clone is one. The J gene is TRBJ2-5, the V gene TRBV6-1; TRBD2 might be the D (7 bases). Trimming removed 0 bases from V and 5 bases from J, with 19 bases in between. The CDR3 loop spans 17 amino acids. From germline, CDR1 is MNHNS and CDR2 SASEGT. CDR3 protein: CASSEAALWGGAETQYF. The CDR3 region has the DNA TGTGCCAGCAGTGAAGCCGCGTTATGGGGGGGCGCGGAGACCCAGTACTTC.